This T cell receptor beta chain is drawn from a study of T cell repertoires in cytomegalovirus infection. From the reads, TCRdb called clonotypes with MiXCR, one entry per CDR3 protein. The sample has under 350,000 distinct CDR3 sequences; around 9.1% are singletons. Between the trimmed V and J ends, which lost 2 bases and 0 bases, there was a span of 16 bases. The CDR3 has 17 amino acids. CDR1 and CDR2 (germline): ENHRY, SYGVKD. The chain combines TRBV10-3 with TRBJ1-1; D unclear. This receptor was identified in a human donor in good health (CMV status not recorded). Some clones in this sample may be carry-over from other donors' samples. Sequencing was performed on PBMCs. The CDR3 DNA reads as TGTGCCATCAGTGAGAAAACGGCAGCTCTCATGAACACTGAAGCTTTCTTT. It translates to CAISEKTAALMNTEAFF.